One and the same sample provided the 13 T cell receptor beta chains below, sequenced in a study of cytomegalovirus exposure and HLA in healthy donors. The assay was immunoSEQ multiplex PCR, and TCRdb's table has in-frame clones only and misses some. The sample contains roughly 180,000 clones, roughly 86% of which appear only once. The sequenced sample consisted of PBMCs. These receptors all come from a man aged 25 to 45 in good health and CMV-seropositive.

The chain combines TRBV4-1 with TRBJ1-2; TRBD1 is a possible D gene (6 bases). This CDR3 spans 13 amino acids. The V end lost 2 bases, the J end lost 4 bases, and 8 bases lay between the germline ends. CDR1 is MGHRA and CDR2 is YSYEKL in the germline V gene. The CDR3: CASSQKGGYGYTF. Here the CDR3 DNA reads TGCGCCAGCAGCCAAAAGGGGGGCTATGGCTACACCTTC.

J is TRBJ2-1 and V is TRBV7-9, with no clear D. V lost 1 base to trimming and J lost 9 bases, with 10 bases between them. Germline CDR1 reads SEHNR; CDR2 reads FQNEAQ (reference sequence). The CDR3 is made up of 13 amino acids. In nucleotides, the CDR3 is TGTGCCAGCAGCTTAGAGTCGACGGGTGAGCAGTTCTTC. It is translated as CASSLESTGEQFF. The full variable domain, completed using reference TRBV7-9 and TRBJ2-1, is DTGVSQNPRHKITKRGQNVTFRCDPISEHNRLYWYRQTLGQGPEFLTYFQNEAQLEKSRLLSDRFSAERPKGSFSTLEIQRTEQGDSAMYLCASSLESTGEQFFGPGTRLTVL.

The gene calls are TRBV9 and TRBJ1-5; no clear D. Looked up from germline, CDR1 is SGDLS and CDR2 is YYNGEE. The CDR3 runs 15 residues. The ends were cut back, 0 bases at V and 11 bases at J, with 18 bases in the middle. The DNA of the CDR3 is TGTGCCAGCAGCGTAGGAGGGAGACCCGATGGGGCCCAGCATTTT. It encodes CASSVGGRPDGAQHF.

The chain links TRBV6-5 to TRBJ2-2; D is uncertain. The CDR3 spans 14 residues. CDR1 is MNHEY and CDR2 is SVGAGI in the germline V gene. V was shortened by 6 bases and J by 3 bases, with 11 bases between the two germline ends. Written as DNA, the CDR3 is TGTGCCAGCAGGTGGTCCGACGACACCGGGGAGCTGTTTTTT. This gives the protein CASRWSDDTGELFF.

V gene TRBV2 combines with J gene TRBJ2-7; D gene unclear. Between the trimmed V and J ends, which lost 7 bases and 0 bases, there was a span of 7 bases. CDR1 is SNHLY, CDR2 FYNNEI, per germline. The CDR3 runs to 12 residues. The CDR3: CASTETSYEQYF. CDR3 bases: TGTGCCAGCACTGAGACCTCCTACGAGCAGTACTTC.

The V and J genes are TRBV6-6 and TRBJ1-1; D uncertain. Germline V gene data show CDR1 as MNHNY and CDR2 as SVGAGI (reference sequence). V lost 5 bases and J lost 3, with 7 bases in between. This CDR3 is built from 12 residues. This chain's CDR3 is CASSRGYTEAFF. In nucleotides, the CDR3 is TGTGCCAGCAGTCGTGGGTACACTGAAGCTTTCTTT.

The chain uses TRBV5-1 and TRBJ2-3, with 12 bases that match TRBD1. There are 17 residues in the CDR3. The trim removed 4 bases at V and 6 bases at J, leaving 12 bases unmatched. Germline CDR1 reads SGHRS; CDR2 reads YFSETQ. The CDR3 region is CASSITPGQGAHDTQYF. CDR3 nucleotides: TGCGCCAGCAGCATAACCCCGGGACAGGGGGCGCATGATACGCAGTATTTT.

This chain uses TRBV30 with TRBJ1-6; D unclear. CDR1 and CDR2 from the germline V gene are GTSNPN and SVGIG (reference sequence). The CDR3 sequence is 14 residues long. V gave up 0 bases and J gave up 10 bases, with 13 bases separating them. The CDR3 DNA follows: TGTGCCTGGAGTGTAGGCCATTTTACCTCACCCCTCCACTTT. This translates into CAWSVGHFTSPLHF.

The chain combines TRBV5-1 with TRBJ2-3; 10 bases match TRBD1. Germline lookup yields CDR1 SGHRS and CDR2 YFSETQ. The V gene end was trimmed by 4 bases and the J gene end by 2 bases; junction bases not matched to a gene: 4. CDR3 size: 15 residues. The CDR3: CASSTGQGHTDTQYF. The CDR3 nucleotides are TGCGCCAGCAGCACGGGACAGGGGCACACAGATACGCAGTATTTT.

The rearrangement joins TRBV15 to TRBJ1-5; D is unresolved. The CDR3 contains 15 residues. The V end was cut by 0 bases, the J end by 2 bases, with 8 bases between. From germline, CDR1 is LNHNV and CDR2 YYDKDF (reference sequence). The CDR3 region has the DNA TGTGCCACCAGCAGAGATTCCAGGCGCAATCAGCCCCAGCATTTT. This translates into CATSRDSRRNQPQHF.

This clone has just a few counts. In DNA form, the CDR3 reads TGTGCCAGCAGTAACCGGGACTTCACCTACGAGCAGTACTTC. Translated: CASSNRDFTYEQYF. V gene TRBV25-1 combines with J gene TRBJ2-7, with D possibly matching TRBD2 (6 bases). Germline V gene data show CDR1 as MGHDK and CDR2 as SYGVNS. This CDR3 region has 14 residues. Trimming took 5 bases from V and 2 from J, leaving 13 bases between them.

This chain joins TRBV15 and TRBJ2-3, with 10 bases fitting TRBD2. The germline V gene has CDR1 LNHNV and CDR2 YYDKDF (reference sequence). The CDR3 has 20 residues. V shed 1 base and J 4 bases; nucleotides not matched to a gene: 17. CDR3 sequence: CATSRGPTSGMTGPADTQYF. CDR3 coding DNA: TGTGCCACCAGCAGAGGTCCCACTAGCGGGATGACGGGACCGGCAGATACGCAGTATTTT.

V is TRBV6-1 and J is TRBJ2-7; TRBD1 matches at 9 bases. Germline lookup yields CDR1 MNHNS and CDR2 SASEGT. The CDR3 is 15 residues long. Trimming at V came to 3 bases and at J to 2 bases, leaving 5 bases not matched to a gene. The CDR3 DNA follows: TGTGCCAGCAGTGATCGACAGGGGGGACCCTACGAGCAGTACTTC. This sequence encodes CASSDRQGGPYEQYF.